The 32 T cell receptor beta chains presented below share a single source sample, sequenced in a study of T-cell reconstitution after alpha-beta-depleted transplantation in children. Library preparation (for TCRbeta) was performed with unique molecular identifiers. TCRdb called the PCR reads again in MiXCR, with one record for every CDR3 protein. The repertoire holds hundreds of thousands of distinct CDR3 sequences, with roughly 15% as singletons. The sample consisted of PBMCs from the stem cell graft donor, taken from the stem cell graft. The receptors come from a human donor who donated a stem cell graft to a child with acute myeloid leukemia.

The rearrangement links TRBV4-3 to TRBJ2-7; D call uncertain. Germline V gives CDR1 LGHNA, CDR2 YSLEER. V lost 4 bases and J lost 5, with 15 bases in between. The CDR3 extends over 14 amino acids. In DNA form, the CDR3 reads TGCGCCAGCAGCCGATCTAGTAGTCGAAACGAGCAGTACTTC. Its translation is CASSRSSSRNEQYF.

This clonotype was detected ten times or more. The V and J genes are TRBV29-1 and TRBJ2-3; D perhaps matches TRBD2 (5 bases). V was pared by 0 bases and J by 6 bases, with 16 bases between. The CDR3 loop spans 15 amino acids. Germline CDR1 SQVTM, CDR2 ANQGSEA. CDR3 region: CSVEEGLAGRDTQYF. In DNA form, the CDR3 reads TGCAGCGTTGAAGAAGGGCTAGCCGGTAGGGATACGCAGTATTTT.

Ten or more counts support this clonotype. The genes are TRBV12-3 or TRBV12-4 and TRBJ2-1; D uncertain. The CDR3 totals 12 residues. Trimming stripped 4 bases from V and 6 bases from J, with 7 bases between. The CDR3 here is CASSSFPNEQFF. CDR3 DNA: TGTGCCAGCAGTTCCTTTCCCAATGAGCAGTTCTTC.

This clonotype was detected a few times. The chain is built from TRBV7-9 and TRBJ1-1; D gene ambiguous. CDR3 length: 15 amino acids. Germline loops: CDR1 SEHNR, CDR2 FQNEAQ (reference sequence). Trimming removed 4 bases from V and 0 bases from J, with 12 bases in between. The CDR3, as DNA: TGTGCCAGCAGCTGGGCGGGGTTCATGAACACTGAAGCTTTCTTT. Amino acids: CASSWAGFMNTEAFF.

This sequence joins TRBV6-1 and TRBJ1-5; D gene uncertain. Per germline, CDR1 MNHNS and CDR2 SASEGT. The CDR3 runs to 15 residues. V lost 7 bases and J lost 4, with 17 bases in between. Written as DNA, the CDR3 is TGTGCCAGCAACGAGGAGGTCTCTCGGAATCAGCCCCAGCATTTT. This encodes CASNEEVSRNQPQHF.

This clonotype was observed at least ten times. The chain couples TRBV20-1 to TRBJ1-6; no clear D gene. Germline values: CDR1 DFQATT, CDR2 SNEGSKA (reference sequence). V was shortened by 2 bases and J by 3 bases, with 8 bases between the two germline ends. CDR3 size: 14 residues. In nucleotides, the CDR3 is TGCAGTGCTAGACAAGCGGTCTATAATTCACCCCTCCACTTT. Protein: CSARQAVYNSPLHF.

The sample holds many counts of this clonotype. This chain uses TRBV7-2 with TRBJ2-3, with D perhaps assigned TRBD1 or TRBD2 (5 bases each). The germline V gene has CDR1 SGHTA and CDR2 FQGNSA. Trimming cost V 3 bases and J 6 bases, with 16 bases left between them. The CDR3 is 15 residues long. The CDR3 spells CASSFGEGLSDTQYF. CDR3 DNA sequence: TGTGCCAGCAGCTTCGGAGAGGGGCTCTCGGATACGCAGTATTTT.

Notes on this clonotype: A read error may be the cause here, since a much bigger clone is one base away. The V gene is TRBV13, the J gene TRBJ1-5, with D perhaps matching TRBD1 (5 bases). The V gene's germline CDR1 is PRHDT and CDR2 FYEKMQ (reference sequence). The CDR3 runs to 14 residues. This CDR3 is CASSTGRINQPKHF. The CDR3 bases are TGTGCCAGCAGCACGGGACGGATCAATCAGCCCAAGCATTTT.

The chain employs TRBV5-1 and TRBJ1-1; 9 positions agree with TRBD1. V lost 0 bases to trimming and J lost 9 bases; unmatched junction nucleotides: 6. Germline-derived CDR1 and CDR2 are SGHRS and YFSETQ. This CDR3 is built from 14 residues. CDR3: CASSLARDRVQAFF. CDR3 DNA sequence: TGCGCCAGCAGCTTGGCTCGGGACAGGGTTCAAGCTTTCTTT.

In this sample, this clonotype turned up many times. The V call is TRBV20-1, the J call TRBJ2-1; TRBD1 agrees at 8 bases. Germline V gene sequence: CDR1 DFQATT, CDR2 SNEGSKA (reference sequence). The ends lost 2 bases at V and 3 bases at J; junction bases unmatched: 6. The CDR3 is 15 residues long. The chain's CDR3 is CSARLDRGVYNEQFF. CDR3 DNA: TGCAGTGCTAGACTCGACAGGGGAGTCTACAATGAGCAGTTCTTC.

The J gene is TRBJ1-1, the V gene TRBV27; D gene uncertain. This CDR3 spans 14 amino acids. The V gene lost 6 bases and the J gene lost 1 base, with 12 bases spanning the gap. CDR1 is MNHEY and CDR2 is SMNVEV in the germline V gene (reference sequence). This chain's CDR3 is CASRGRFPNTEAFF. CDR3 coding DNA: TGTGCCAGCAGAGGACGTTTTCCGAACACTGAAGCTTTCTTT.

This clonotype came up a few times. The rearrangement uses TRBV15 and TRBJ1-1; no clear D. V dropped 0 bases and J dropped 1 base, with 12 bases sitting between them. The CDR3 is 16 residues long. From germline, CDR1 is LNHNV and CDR2 YYDKDF (reference sequence). The chain's CDR3 is CATSRDAAERNTEAFF. The CDR3 nucleotides are TGTGCCACCAGCAGAGATGCGGCGGAGAGGAACACTGAAGCTTTCTTT.

This clonotype was observed at least ten times. The rearrangement joins TRBV29-1 to TRBJ2-3, with 7 bases matching TRBD1. CDR3 size: 14 residues. The germline V gene has CDR1 SQVTM and CDR2 ANQGSEA. The V gene end was trimmed by 4 bases and the J gene end by 0 bases; junction bases not matched to a gene: 4. Written as DNA, the CDR3 is TGCAGCGTTGCCCAGGGGGTGAGCACAGATACGCAGTATTTT. Protein sequence: CSVAQGVSTDTQYF.

This clonotype was recorded many times. The chain employs TRBV20-1 and TRBJ2-1; 8 nucleotides align to TRBD2. Trimming at V came to 6 bases and at J to 0 bases, leaving 7 bases not matched to a gene. CDR1 is DFQATT and CDR2 is SNEGSKA in the germline V gene (reference sequence). This CDR3 has 15 amino acids. CDR3 in amino acids: CSAGAGVSSYNEQFF. In nucleotides, the CDR3 is TGCAGTGCCGGAGCGGGGGTTAGCTCCTACAATGAGCAGTTCTTC.

This clonotype was seen a few times. The V call is TRBV7-2, the J call TRBJ1-1; D possibly corresponds to TRBD1 (6 bases). The CDR3 has 14 residues. The V and J ends lost 1 base and 6 bases respectively, with 12 bases between them. From germline, CDR1 is SGHTA and CDR2 FQGNSA. DNA of the CDR3: TGTGCCAGCAGCTTAGGAGGGGGGAGTGCTGAAGCTTTCTTT. Translating gives CASSLGGGSAEAFF.

This chain connects TRBV9 to TRBJ2-5; no definite D call. V was pared by 3 bases and J by 4 bases, with 13 bases between. The CDR3 consists of 14 residues. CDR1 is SGDLS, CDR2 YYNGEE, per germline. The CDR3 nucleotides read TGTGCCAGCAGCGGAGAGACGAGTGGAGAGACCCAGTACTTC. Its protein product is CASSGETSGETQYF.

The chain links TRBV20-1 to TRBJ2-2; 7 bases align to TRBD1. Germline CDR1 and CDR2: DFQATT and SNEGSKA (reference sequence). V shed 5 bases and J 2 bases; nucleotides not matched to a gene: 5. CDR3 length: 14 residues. CDR3 loop: CSAFGQANTGELFF. In DNA, the CDR3 is TGCAGTGCTTTCGGACAGGCCAACACCGGGGAGCTGTTTTTT.

The chain carries TRBV11-1 and TRBJ2-7, with 7 positions matching TRBD1. This CDR3 region has 15 residues. V trimming: 3 bases; J trimming: 0 bases; junction bases outside the gene matches: 5. Per germline, CDR1 SGHAT and CDR2 FQDESV (reference sequence). The CDR3 sequence is CASSLGTEHSYEQYF. CDR3 DNA: TGTGCCAGCAGCTTGGGGACAGAGCACTCCTACGAGCAGTACTTC.

This clonotype was seen more than once but under ten times. The chain couples TRBV7-8 to TRBJ2-2; D may be TRBD2 (5 bases). The germline V and J ends were trimmed by 0 bases and 5 bases, with 10 bases remaining between them. The germline V gene encodes CDR1 SGHVS and CDR2 FQNEAQ. This CDR3 is built from 15 residues. The CDR3 here is CASSLAASRTGELFF. The CDR3 DNA sequence: TGTGCCAGCAGCTTAGCGGCTAGCAGGACCGGGGAGCTGTTTTTT. The whole variable domain, remainder taken from reference TRBV7-8 and TRBJ2-2, is GAGVSQSPRYKVAKRGQDVALRCDPISGHVSLFWYQQALGQGPEFLTYFQNEAQLDKSGLPSDRFFAERPEGSVSTLKIQRTQQEDSAVYLCASSLAASRTGELFFGEGSRLTVL.

This clonotype was counted many times. The chain carries TRBV20-1 and TRBJ2-1; 9 bases line up with TRBD2. CDR3 length: 15 residues. Trimming cost V 5 bases and J 6 bases; bases outside gene matches: 11. Per the germline V gene, CDR1 is DFQATT and CDR2 is SNEGSKA (reference sequence). CDR3 coding DNA: TGCAGTGCTCCGAATCCAGCGGGGGGTTCCAATGAGCAGTTCTTC. Protein: CSAPNPAGGSNEQFF.

This sequence joins TRBV7-8 and TRBJ1-4; 7 bases are shared with TRBD1. The CDR3 contains 12 residues. Looked up from germline, CDR1 is SGHVS and CDR2 is FQNEAQ. V gave up 3 bases and J gave up 17 bases; unmatched junction bases: 9. The CDR3 reads CASSFSEGALFF. The CDR3 nucleotides are TGTGCCAGCAGCTTTTCGGAGGGGGCACTCTTTTTT.

There are many counts of this clonotype. The chain uses TRBV9 and TRBJ2-1; 10 bases align to TRBD2. This CDR3 contains 16 residues. The J segment lost 6 bases and the V segment lost 2 bases, leaving 8 bases of the junction unmatched. CDR1 is SGDLS, CDR2 YYNGEE, per germline. This chain's CDR3 is CASSVYSGGSINEQFF. CDR3 nucleotides: TGTGCCAGCAGCGTCTATAGCGGGGGGTCTATCAATGAGCAGTTCTTC.

In this sample, this clonotype turned up many times. This chain joins TRBV12-5 and TRBJ2-7, with 9 positions matching TRBD1. This CDR3 contains 17 residues. Germline V lookup: CDR1 LGHNT, CDR2 FRNRAP. Losses at the gene ends were 3 bases for V and 4 bases for J; bases not matched to a gene: 13. CDR3 DNA: TGTGCTAGTGGTTTCTCCCTACAGGGGGCGAGTCAATACGAGCAGTACTTC. It yields the protein CASGFSLQGASQYEQYF.

V usage is TRBV5-5 and J usage is TRBJ2-5, with a weak D call TRBD1 (6 bases). Trimming removed 1 base at V and 5 bases at J, with 24 bases between. The CDR3 covers 18 residues. CDR1 and CDR2 (germline): SGHKS, YYEKEE (reference sequence). CDR3 amino acids: CASSLKGIHRDPEETQYF. CDR3 bases: TGTGCCAGCAGCTTGAAGGGGATACACAGGGATCCAGAGGAGACCCAGTACTTC.

This clonotype was detected ten times or more. The chain employs TRBV29-1 and TRBJ2-7; 10 nucleotides agree with TRBD1. Per germline, CDR1 SQVTM and CDR2 ANQGSEA. This CDR3 contains 15 residues. The ends lost 4 bases at V and 3 bases at J; junction bases unmatched: 9. The CDR3 region is CSVADWTGGFYEQYF. DNA of the CDR3: TGCAGCGTTGCTGACTGGACAGGGGGTTTCTACGAGCAGTACTTC.

This clonotype was observed a few times. This chain links TRBV12-3 or TRBV12-4 with TRBJ2-1; the D call may be TRBD1 or TRBD2 (5 bases each). With 5 bases removed from V and 10 bases from J, the gap between germline ends came to 15 bases. The CDR3 is 13 residues long. CDR3 DNA: TGTGCCAGCAGTATCTTCCACGGGGCCGAGCAGTTCTTC. This translates into CASSIFHGAEQFF.

The rearrangement links TRBV20-1 to TRBJ2-3, with 10 bases that match TRBD2. Per the germline V gene, CDR1 is DFQATT and CDR2 is SNEGSKA (reference sequence). Germline trimming cut 0 bases from V and 5 bases from J; bases unmatched to any gene: 17. This CDR3 is 19 amino acids long. The CDR3 spells CSARDWVGLAGAGGDTQYF. The CDR3 DNA reads TGCAGTGCTAGAGATTGGGTTGGGCTAGCGGGGGCAGGGGGAGATACGCAGTATTTT.

Only a few counts were recorded for this clonotype. The chain joins TRBV5-5 to TRBJ2-7, with a tentative D call TRBD1 (6 bases). Trimming removed 3 bases at V and 0 bases at J, with 10 bases between. The CDR3 runs to 14 residues. Germline CDR1 and CDR2: SGHKS and YYEKEE (reference sequence). The CDR3 bases are TGTGCCAGCAGCTACAGGGACCTCTCCTACGAGCAGTACGTC. Protein: CASSYRDLSYEQYV.

This clonotype came up many times. CDR3 protein: CSTRGQGLTYGYTF. The CDR3 coding sequence is TGCAGCACCAGAGGGCAGGGTCTGACCTATGGCTACACCTTC. The chain is built from TRBV20-1 and TRBJ1-2, with a weak D call TRBD1 (5 bases). Germline lookup yields CDR1 DFQATT and CDR2 SNEGSKA (reference sequence). This CDR3 comprises 14 residues.

Ten or more counts support this clonotype. This chain uses TRBV12-3 or TRBV12-4 with TRBJ2-1, with 9 bases matching TRBD2. This CDR3 region has 15 residues. Trimming cost V 5 bases and J 1 base; bases outside gene matches: 3. The CDR3 reads CASSPAGGSYNEQFF. DNA for the CDR3: TGTGCCAGCAGTCCAGCGGGGGGTTCCTACAATGAGCAGTTCTTC.

The rearrangement links TRBV9 to TRBJ2-7, with 8 bases fitting TRBD2. In germline, CDR1 is SGDLS, CDR2 YYNGEE. The V segment lost 4 bases and the J segment 0 bases; nucleotides outside the gene matches: 6. The CDR3 is made up of 15 amino acids. The CDR3 reads CASSPSGGYSYEQYF. The CDR3 coding sequence is TGTGCCAGCAGCCCCAGCGGGGGTTACTCCTACGAGCAGTACTTC.

CDR3 in DNA: TGTGCCAGAAGCGACAGTGGTGAGCAGTTCTTC. This sequence encodes CARSDSGEQFF. The rearrangement uses TRBV12-3 or TRBV12-4 and TRBJ2-1; possibly TRBD1 for D (5 bases). The V and J ends lost 9 bases and 9 bases respectively, with 12 bases between them. The CDR3 is 11 residues long.